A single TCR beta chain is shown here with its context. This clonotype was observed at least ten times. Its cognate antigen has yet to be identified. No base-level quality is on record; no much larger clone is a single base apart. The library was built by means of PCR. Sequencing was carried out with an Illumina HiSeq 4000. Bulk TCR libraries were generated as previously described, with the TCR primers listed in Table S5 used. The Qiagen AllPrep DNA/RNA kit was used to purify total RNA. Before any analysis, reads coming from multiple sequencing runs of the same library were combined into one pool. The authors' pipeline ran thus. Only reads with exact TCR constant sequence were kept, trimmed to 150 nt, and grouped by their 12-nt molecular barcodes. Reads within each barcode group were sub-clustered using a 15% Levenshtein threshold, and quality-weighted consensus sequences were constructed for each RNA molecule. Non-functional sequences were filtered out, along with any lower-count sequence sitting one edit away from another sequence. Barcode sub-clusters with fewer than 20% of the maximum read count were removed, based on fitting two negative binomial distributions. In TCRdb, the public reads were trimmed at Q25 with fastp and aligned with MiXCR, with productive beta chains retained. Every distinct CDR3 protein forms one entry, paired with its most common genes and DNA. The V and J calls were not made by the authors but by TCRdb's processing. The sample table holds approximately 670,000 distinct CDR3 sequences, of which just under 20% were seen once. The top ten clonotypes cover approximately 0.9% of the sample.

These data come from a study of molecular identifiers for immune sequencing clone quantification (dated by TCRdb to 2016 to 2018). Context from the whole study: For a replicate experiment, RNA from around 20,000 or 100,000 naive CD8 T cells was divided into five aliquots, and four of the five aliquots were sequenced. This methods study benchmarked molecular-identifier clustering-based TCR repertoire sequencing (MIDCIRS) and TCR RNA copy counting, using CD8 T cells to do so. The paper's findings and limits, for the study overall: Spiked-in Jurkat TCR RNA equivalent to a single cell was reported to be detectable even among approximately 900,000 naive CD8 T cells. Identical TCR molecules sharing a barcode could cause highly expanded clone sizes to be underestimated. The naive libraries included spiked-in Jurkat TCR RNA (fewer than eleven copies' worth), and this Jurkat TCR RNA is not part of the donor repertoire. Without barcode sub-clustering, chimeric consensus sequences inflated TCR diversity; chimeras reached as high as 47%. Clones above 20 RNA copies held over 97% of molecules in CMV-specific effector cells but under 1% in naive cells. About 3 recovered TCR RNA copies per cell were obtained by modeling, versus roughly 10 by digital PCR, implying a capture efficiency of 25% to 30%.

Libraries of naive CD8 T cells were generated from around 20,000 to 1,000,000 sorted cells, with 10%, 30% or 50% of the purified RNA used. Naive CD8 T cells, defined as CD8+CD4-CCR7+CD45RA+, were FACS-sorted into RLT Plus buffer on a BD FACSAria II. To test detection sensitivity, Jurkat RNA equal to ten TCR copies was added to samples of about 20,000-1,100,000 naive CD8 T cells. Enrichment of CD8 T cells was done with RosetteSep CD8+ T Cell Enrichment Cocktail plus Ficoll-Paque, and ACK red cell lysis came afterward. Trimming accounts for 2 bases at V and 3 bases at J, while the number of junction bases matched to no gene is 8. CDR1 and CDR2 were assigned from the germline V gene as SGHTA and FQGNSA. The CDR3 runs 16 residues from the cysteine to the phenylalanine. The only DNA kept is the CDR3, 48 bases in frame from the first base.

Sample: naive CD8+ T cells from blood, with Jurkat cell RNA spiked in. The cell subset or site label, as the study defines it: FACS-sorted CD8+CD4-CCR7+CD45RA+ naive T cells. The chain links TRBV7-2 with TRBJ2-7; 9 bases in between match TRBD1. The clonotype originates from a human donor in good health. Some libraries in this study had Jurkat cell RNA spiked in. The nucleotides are TGTGCCAGCAGCTTACACGGGGGACAGGGTGTCTACGAGCAGTACTTC. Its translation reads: CASSLHGGQGVYEQYF.